The present T cell receptor beta chain was sequenced within a study of T cell clones after liver transplantation. The data were produced by immunoSEQ multiplex PCR, yet TCRdb's version contains in-frame clones alone and is incomplete. The profile covers about 33,000 clones, with around 94% appearing a single time and roughly 26% taken by the ten largest. Germline-derived CDR1 and CDR2 are SNHLY and FYNNEI. The CDR3 is 15 amino acids. V lost 1 base and J 2 bases, leaving 12 bases between the germline ends. The input for sequencing was CD8+ T cells from blood, taken 12 months after liver transplant. The chain links TRBV2 to TRBJ2-7; the D is unclear. This receptor was identified in a human patient who received a liver transplant. A subset of T cells may come from the graft donor. CDR3 loop: CASSEGSGSPYEQYF. DNA for the CDR3: TGTGCCAGCAGTGAAGGATCAGGCAGTCCCTACGAGCAGTACTTC.